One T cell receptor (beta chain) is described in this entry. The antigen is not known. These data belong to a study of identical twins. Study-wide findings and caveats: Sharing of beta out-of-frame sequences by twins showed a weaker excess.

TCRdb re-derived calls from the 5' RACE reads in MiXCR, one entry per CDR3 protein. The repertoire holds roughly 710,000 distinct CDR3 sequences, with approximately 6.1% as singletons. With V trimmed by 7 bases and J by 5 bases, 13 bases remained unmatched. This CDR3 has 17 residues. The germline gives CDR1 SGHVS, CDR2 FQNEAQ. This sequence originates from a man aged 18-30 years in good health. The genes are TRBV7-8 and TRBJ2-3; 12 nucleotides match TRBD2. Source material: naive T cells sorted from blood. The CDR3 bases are TGTGCCAGCACCCCACACCCGACTAGCGGGAGAAAAGATACGCAGTATTTT. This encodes CASTPHPTSGRKDTQYF.